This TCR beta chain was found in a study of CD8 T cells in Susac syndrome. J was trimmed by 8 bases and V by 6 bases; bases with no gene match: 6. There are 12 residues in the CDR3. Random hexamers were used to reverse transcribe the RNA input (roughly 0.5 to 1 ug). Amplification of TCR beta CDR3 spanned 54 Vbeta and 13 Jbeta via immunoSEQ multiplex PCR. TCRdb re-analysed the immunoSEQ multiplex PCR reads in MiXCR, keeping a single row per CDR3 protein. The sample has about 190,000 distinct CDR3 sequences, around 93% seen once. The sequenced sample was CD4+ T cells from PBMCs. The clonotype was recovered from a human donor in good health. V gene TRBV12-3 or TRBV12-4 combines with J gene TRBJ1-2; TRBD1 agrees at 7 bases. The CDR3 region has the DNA TGTGCCAGCAGCCCCGGGACAGTCGGCTACACCTTC. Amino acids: CASSPGTVGYTF.